The clone carrying this T cell receptor beta chain was recorded once. The data belong to a study of blood T cell repertoires in COVID-19. Study details: COVID-19 samples collected from the United States, Italy and Spain covered acute and convalescent phases. T cells, B-cell-depleted T cells, or PBMCs supplied cDNA or gDNA.

Libraries were prepared by immunoSEQ multiplex PCR; TCRdb keeps only in-frame clonotypes and omits some of them. The sample contains 72,000 or so clones, 75% to 90% of which appear only once. This CDR3 comprises 17 residues. Trimming removed 5 bases from V and 0 bases from J, with 19 bases in between. Germline values: CDR1 SEHNR, CDR2 FQNEAQ (reference sequence). The source is a woman over 75 with active or convalescent COVID-19. The sample consisted of peripheral blood. The gene calls are TRBV7-9 and TRBJ1-2; maybe TRBD1 (6 bases). CDR3 region: CASSPTWTADANYGYTF. CDR3 in DNA: TGTGCCAGCAGCCCAACCTGGACAGCAGACGCTAACTATGGCTACACCTTC. Combining the CDR3 with reference TRBV7-9 and TRBJ1-2 gives the whole variable domain DTGVSQNPRHKITKRGQNVTFRCDPISEHNRLYWYRQTLGQGPEFLTYFQNEAQLEKSRLLSDRFSAERPKGSFSTLEIQRTEQGDSAMYLCASSPTWTADANYGYTFGSGTRLTVV.